This T cell receptor beta chain was retrieved from a study of shared clonotypes between healthy human individuals. Study-wide results and limits: The naive CD4 repertoires of several donors were compared, and approximately 4.5% of clonotypes were shared.

With regard to this clone: The antigen is undetermined.

Repertoires were generated with immunoSEQ multiplex PCR, while TCRdb's copy carries only in-frame clones and drops some. The sample contains millions of clones, 93% of which appear only once. CDR3 length: 16 residues. Looked up from germline, CDR1 is SQVTM and CDR2 is ANQGSEA. The V gene lost 1 base and the J gene lost 0 bases, with 15 bases spanning the gap. Selected positively for CCR7 and CD45RO-negative, naive CD8 cells excluded terminally differentiated effector memory CD45RA+ cells. The donors were all Caucasian adults (living in Nashville, Tennessee). Specimen: naive CD8+ T cells from PBMCs. The source of this sequence is a man aged 18 to 29 in good health. Some clones in this sample may be carry-over from other donors' samples. The chain couples TRBV29-1 to TRBJ1-2; tentative D call: TRBD1 (5 bases). This CDR3 is CSVEGPTERPNYGYTF. The DNA for the CDR3 is TGCAGCGTTGAAGGGCCGACAGAAAGGCCTAACTATGGCTACACCTTC.